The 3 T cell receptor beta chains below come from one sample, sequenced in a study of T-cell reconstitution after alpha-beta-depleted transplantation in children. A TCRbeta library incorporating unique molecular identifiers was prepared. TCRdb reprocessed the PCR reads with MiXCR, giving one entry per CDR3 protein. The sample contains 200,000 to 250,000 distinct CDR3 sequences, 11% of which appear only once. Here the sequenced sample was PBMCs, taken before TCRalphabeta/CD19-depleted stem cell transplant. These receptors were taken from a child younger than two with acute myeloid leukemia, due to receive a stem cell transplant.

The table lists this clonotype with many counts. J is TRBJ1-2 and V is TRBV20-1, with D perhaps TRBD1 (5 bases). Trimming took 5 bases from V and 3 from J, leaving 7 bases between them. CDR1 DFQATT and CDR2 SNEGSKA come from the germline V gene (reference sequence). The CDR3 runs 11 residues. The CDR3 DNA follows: TGCAGTGCTGGGGCAGACTATGGCTACACCTTC. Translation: CSAGADYGYTF.

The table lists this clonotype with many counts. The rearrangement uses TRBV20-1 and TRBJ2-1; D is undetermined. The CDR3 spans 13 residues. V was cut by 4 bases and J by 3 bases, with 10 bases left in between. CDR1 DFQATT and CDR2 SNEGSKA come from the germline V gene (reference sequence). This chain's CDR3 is CSATRGYYNEQFF. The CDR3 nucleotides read TGCAGTGCTACCCGTGGGTACTACAATGAGCAGTTCTTC.

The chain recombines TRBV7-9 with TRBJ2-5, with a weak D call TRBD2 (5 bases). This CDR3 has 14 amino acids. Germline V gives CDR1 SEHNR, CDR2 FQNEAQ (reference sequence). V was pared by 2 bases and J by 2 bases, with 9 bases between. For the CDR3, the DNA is TGTGCCAGCAGCTTATCGACTAATCAAGAGACCCAGTACTTC. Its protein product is CASSLSTNQETQYF.